This T cell receptor beta chain originates from a study of CD8 T cells in Susac syndrome. An amount of RNA that ranged from about 0.45 to 1 ug was reverse transcribed with random hexamers. Each CDR3 protein gets one entry after TCRdb re-called the immunoSEQ multiplex PCR reads with MiXCR. Of approximately 300,000 distinct CDR3 sequences in the sample, almost 85% are singletons; the top ten hold about 0.22%. Trimming took off 5 bases at V and 5 bases at J, with 21 bases between the two ends. The CDR3 spans 16 residues. Germline-derived CDR1 and CDR2 are LNHDA and SQIVND (reference sequence). The sequence derives from a human donor with multiple sclerosis. V usage is TRBV19 and J usage is TRBJ2-5, with D perhaps matching TRBD1 or TRBD2 (5 bases each). Material: CD8+ T cells from PBMCs. In DNA, the CDR3 is TGTGCCAGTAGTCTGCAGGTGGTGGGACGGGCGGAGACCCAGTACTTC. Translation: CASSLQVVGRAETQYF. Filled out from reference TRBV19 and TRBJ2-5, the complete variable domain reads DGGITQSPKYLFRKEGQNVTLSCEQNLNHDAMYWYRQDPGQGLRLIYYSQIVNDFQKGDIAEGYSVSREKKESFPLTVTSAQKNPTAFYLCASSLQVVGRAETQYFGPGTRLLVL.